The 24 T cell receptor beta chains given below trace back to one sample, sequenced in a study of shared clonotypes between healthy human individuals. Method: immunoSEQ multiplex PCR; TCRdb's copy keeps in-frame clones and lacks some. The repertoire holds some 360,000 clones, with less than 75% as singletons. Sequences were obtained from memory CD4+ T cells sorted from blood. Subset here: CD45RA-negative fraction. These receptors all stem from a man aged 30 to 45 in good health.

This clone showed up just once. This rearrangement joins TRBV6-1 to TRBJ1-5; D remains ambiguous. The germline CDR1 and CDR2 sequences are MNHNS and SASEGT. V was clipped by 3 bases and J by 6 bases, with 21 bases between them. The CDR3 has 17 amino acids. CDR3 nucleotides: TGTGCCAGCAGTGAGTCGGTTTTGGGGAGTCGGAGTCAGCCCCAGCATTTT. Protein: CASSESVLGSRSQPQHF.

This clone was detected a few times. The genes are TRBV6-4 and TRBJ2-1; 14 bases fit TRBD2. This CDR3 contains 17 residues. Germline V gene lookup returns CDR1 MRHNA and CDR2 SNTAGT. V dropped 5 bases and J dropped 6; count of bases not matched to a gene: 9. In DNA form, the CDR3 reads TGTGCCAGCAGTCCGGGACTAGCGGGAGTAGGCCGCAATGAGCAGTTCTTC. This encodes CASSPGLAGVGRNEQFF.

CDR3 nucleotides: TGTGCCAGCAGTTTAGCGGCCCAGGGTGTTCACTTATACTTC. Protein sequence: CASSLAAQGVHLYF. The chain recombines TRBV28 with TRBJ2-7; D perhaps matches TRBD1 (5 bases). The V end lost 2 bases, the J end lost 13 bases, and 21 bases lay between the germline ends. The V gene's germline CDR1 is MDHEN and CDR2 SYDVKM. The CDR3 covers 14 residues.

Here the CDR3 reads CASNRQGAETQYF. For the CDR3, the DNA is TGTGCCAGCAATCGACAGGGGGCCGAGACCCAGTACTTC. The V and J genes are TRBV28 and TRBJ2-5, with TRBD1 matching 10 bases. Germline lookup yields CDR1 MDHEN and CDR2 SYDVKM. Unmatched junction bases numbered 4, after V lost 7 bases and J lost 5 bases. The CDR3 extends over 13 amino acids.

This clone appeared a few times. The chain recombines TRBV13 with TRBJ2-1, with 9 nucleotides matching TRBD1. Unmatched junction bases numbered 3, after V lost 3 bases and J lost 9 bases. The CDR3 contains 13 residues. Per the germline V gene, CDR1 is PRHDT and CDR2 is FYEKMQ (reference sequence). The CDR3 region has the DNA TGTGCCAGCAGCTTCGGACAGGGGAGTGAGCAGTTCTTC. Translated: CASSFGQGSEQFF. Together with reference TRBV13 and TRBJ2-1, the CDR3 gives the full variable domain: AAGVIQSPRHLIKEKRETATLKCYPIPRHDTVYWYQQGPGQDPQFLISFYEKMQSDKGSIPDRFSAQQFSDYHSELNMSSLELGDSALYFCASSFGQGSEQFFGPGTRLTVL.

The V gene is TRBV7-3, the J gene TRBJ2-2; a weak D match, TRBD2 (7 bases). The CDR3 runs to 16 residues. Germline CDR1 SGHTA, CDR2 FQGTGA. Trimming pared 6 bases from V and 5 bases from J, leaving 19 bases between. The CDR3 coding sequence is TGTGCCAGCAGTCCCTTTGGGGGCGGGAGAACCGGGGAGCTGTTTTTT. The encoded protein is CASSPFGGGRTGELFF.

The V call is TRBV27, the J call TRBJ1-1; D is perhaps TRBD1 (6 bases). V lost 5 bases and J lost 6, with 13 bases in between. Per the germline V gene, CDR1 is MNHEY and CDR2 is SMNVEV (reference sequence). The CDR3 has 13 amino acids. The CDR3 loop is CASSKTQGSEAFF. CDR3 sequence (DNA): TGTGCCAGCAGTAAGACACAGGGTTCTGAAGCTTTCTTT.

The V call is TRBV25-1, the J call TRBJ2-7; the D gene is possibly TRBD1 (7 bases). From germline, CDR1 is MGHDK and CDR2 SYGVNS. Trimming left V 6 bases short and J 6 bases short, with 18 bases between. This CDR3 comprises 14 residues. CDR3 residues: CASRKGAGIGEQYF. CDR3 DNA: TGTGCCAGCAGGAAGGGGGCGGGGATCGGCGAGCAGTACTTC.

The chain uses TRBV19 and TRBJ2-3; 8 nucleotides line up with TRBD2. V gave up 6 bases and J gave up 4 bases; unmatched junction bases: 9. This CDR3 has 15 amino acids. Germline values: CDR1 LNHDA, CDR2 SQIVND (reference sequence). The CDR3 region is CASSPNSGRADTQYF. CDR3 nucleotides: TGTGCCAGTAGCCCCAACAGCGGGAGAGCAGATACGCAGTATTTT.

The chain employs TRBV19 and TRBJ1-5; D unclear. The CDR3 is 14 amino acids. Deletions cut 1 base from V and 1 base from J, with 5 bases between. Germline V gene lookup returns CDR1 LNHDA and CDR2 SQIVND (reference sequence). CDR3 residues: CASSIVPSNQPQHF. Written as DNA, the CDR3 is TGTGCCAGTAGTATAGTTCCCAGCAATCAGCCCCAGCATTTT.

The rearrangement joins TRBV9 to TRBJ2-7, with 8 bases fitting TRBD2. The germline CDR1 and CDR2 sequences are SGDLS and YYNGEE. This CDR3 is 14 amino acids long. V lost 7 bases to trimming and J lost 4 bases; unmatched junction nucleotides: 10. CDR3: CASALLAGSYEQYF. The CDR3 nucleotides read TGTGCCAGCGCACTGTTAGCGGGAAGTTACGAGCAGTACTTC.

This chain uses TRBV10-1 with TRBJ2-3, with D unresolved. CDR1 and CDR2 (germline): WNHNN, SYGVQD (reference sequence). There are 14 residues in the CDR3. Trimming left V 7 bases short and J 1 base short, with 12 bases between. The CDR3 region is CASNAQERTDTQYF. The CDR3 DNA sequence: TGCGCCAGCAACGCACAAGAGCGCACAGATACGCAGTATTTT.

The chain uses TRBV19 and TRBJ1-2; D is unclear. This CDR3 is built from 13 residues. Germline V gene lookup returns CDR1 LNHDA and CDR2 SQIVND (reference sequence). V lost 5 bases and J 7 bases, leaving 14 bases between the germline ends. The CDR3 loop is CASSPGPIGGYTF. The DNA of the CDR3 is TGTGCCAGTAGTCCAGGTCCTATAGGTGGCTACACCTTC.

This clone was counted between two and nine times. The rearrangement joins TRBV7-2 to TRBJ2-7; D unresolved. Germline assignment: CDR1 SGHTA and CDR2 FQGNSA. This CDR3 comprises 14 residues. V lost 1 base and J 3 bases, leaving 10 bases between the germline ends. The CDR3 DNA is TGTGCCAGCAGCTTAGGCTTACTCAACTACGAGCAGTACTTC. Its translation is CASSLGLLNYEQYF.

The V and J genes are TRBV27 and TRBJ2-3; 7 bases match TRBD2. The germline CDR1 and CDR2 sequences are MNHEY and SMNVEV (reference sequence). The V gene end was trimmed by 3 bases and the J gene end by 0 bases; junction bases not matched to a gene: 3. CDR3 length: 15 amino acids. The CDR3 spells CASSFRGVSTDTQYF. The CDR3, as DNA: TGTGCCAGCAGTTTCCGGGGGGTTAGCACAGATACGCAGTATTTT.

The chain employs TRBV5-1 and TRBJ2-6; the D is unclear. This CDR3 has 18 residues. Germline V gives CDR1 SGHRS, CDR2 YFSETQ. V lost 0 bases and J 2 bases, leaving 15 bases between the germline ends. This CDR3 is CASSLGPGTITGANVLTF. The CDR3 DNA reads TGCGCCAGCAGCTTGGGGCCGGGTACCATAACTGGGGCCAACGTCCTGACTTTC.

This sequence joins TRBV7-8 and TRBJ2-1; possibly TRBD2 for D (6 bases). Germline CDR1 and CDR2: SGHVS and FQNEAQ. The CDR3 contains 16 residues. The V gene lost 5 bases and the J gene lost 6 bases, with 20 bases spanning the gap. CDR3 in DNA: TGTGCCAGCAGCAAAATCGGGACTCGCCTACTCAATGAGCAGTTCTTC. This encodes CASSKIGTRLLNEQFF.

There are a few counts of this clone. The chain uses TRBV19 and TRBJ2-5; weak D call: TRBD1 (5 bases). Germline V gene sequence: CDR1 LNHDA, CDR2 SQIVND (reference sequence). The CDR3 runs 13 residues. The V end was cut by 1 base, the J end by 6 bases, with 9 bases between. The CDR3 sequence is CASSIGTRKTQYF. In DNA, the CDR3 is TGTGCCAGTAGTATAGGGACAAGGAAGACCCAGTACTTC. The variable domain in full, with the rest retrieved from reference TRBV19 and TRBJ2-5, is DGGITQSPKYLFRKEGQNVTLSCEQNLNHDAMYWYRQDPGQGLRLIYYSQIVNDFQKGDIAEGYSVSREKKESFPLTVTSAQKNPTAFYLCASSIGTRKTQYFGPGTRLLVL.

This clone was found once. The rearrangement uses TRBV4-1 and TRBJ2-3; D not certain. In germline, CDR1 is MGHRA, CDR2 YSYEKL. Trimming stripped 1 base from V and 2 bases from J, with 4 bases between. The CDR3 is made up of 13 amino acids. CDR3 DNA: TGCGCCAGCAGCCAAGGGTCCACAGATACGCAGTATTTT. This sequence encodes CASSQGSTDTQYF.

V and J are TRBV5-1 and TRBJ2-5, with TRBD2 identical over 8 bases. The junction had 7 bases not matched to a gene; V was cut back by 0 bases and J by 3 bases. CDR3 length: 16 amino acids. Germline values: CDR1 SGHRS, CDR2 YFSETQ. Here the CDR3 reads CASSLDTGGAKETQYF. CDR3 sequence (DNA): TGCGCCAGCAGCTTGGATACGGGAGGGGCCAAAGAGACCCAGTACTTC.

CDR3 sequence reads: CASSLQAKRDGQFF. The CDR3 DNA is TGTGCCAGCAGTTTACAAGCGAAGCGGGACGGGCAGTTCTTC. The chain links TRBV28 to TRBJ2-1; 7 bases fit TRBD2. CDR3 length equals 14 residues. Germline assignment: CDR1 MDHEN and CDR2 SYDVKM. Trimming cost V 2 bases and J 12 bases; bases outside gene matches: 10.

The V call is TRBV9, the J call TRBJ2-1, with 7 bases lining up with TRBD2. The V gene end was trimmed by 0 bases and the J gene end by 2 bases; junction bases not matched to a gene: 5. The CDR3 spans 16 residues. Germline CDR1 reads SGDLS; CDR2 reads YYNGEE. For the CDR3, the DNA is TGTGCCAGCAGCGTAGGTAGTGGGAGGGCCTACAATGAGCAGTTCTTC. Amino acids: CASSVGSGRAYNEQFF.

This clone showed up just a few times. The gene calls are TRBV19 and TRBJ2-1; 7 bases map to TRBD2. Trimming at V came to 4 bases and at J to 9 bases, leaving 3 bases not matched to a gene. In germline, CDR1 is LNHDA, CDR2 SQIVND (reference sequence). CDR3 length: 12 amino acids. In nucleotides, the CDR3 is TGTGCCAGTAGTACCAGCGGGATTGAGCAGTTCTTC. This sequence encodes CASSTSGIEQFF. The full variable domain, in which reference TRBV19 and TRBJ2-1 provide the parts outside the CDR3, is DGGITQSPKYLFRKEGQNVTLSCEQNLNHDAMYWYRQDPGQGLRLIYYSQIVNDFQKGDIAEGYSVSREKKESFPLTVTSAQKNPTAFYLCASSTSGIEQFFGPGTRLTVL.

The chain links TRBV4-1 to TRBJ2-2; tentatively, D is TRBD1 or TRBD2 (5 bases each). Germline V gives CDR1 MGHRA, CDR2 YSYEKL. With 5 bases removed from V and 6 bases from J, the gap between germline ends came to 16 bases. The CDR3 is made up of 15 amino acids. CDR3 loop: CASSTPRGVAGELFF. The CDR3 DNA reads as TGCGCCAGCAGCACCCCGAGGGGTGTCGCCGGGGAGCTGTTTTTT.